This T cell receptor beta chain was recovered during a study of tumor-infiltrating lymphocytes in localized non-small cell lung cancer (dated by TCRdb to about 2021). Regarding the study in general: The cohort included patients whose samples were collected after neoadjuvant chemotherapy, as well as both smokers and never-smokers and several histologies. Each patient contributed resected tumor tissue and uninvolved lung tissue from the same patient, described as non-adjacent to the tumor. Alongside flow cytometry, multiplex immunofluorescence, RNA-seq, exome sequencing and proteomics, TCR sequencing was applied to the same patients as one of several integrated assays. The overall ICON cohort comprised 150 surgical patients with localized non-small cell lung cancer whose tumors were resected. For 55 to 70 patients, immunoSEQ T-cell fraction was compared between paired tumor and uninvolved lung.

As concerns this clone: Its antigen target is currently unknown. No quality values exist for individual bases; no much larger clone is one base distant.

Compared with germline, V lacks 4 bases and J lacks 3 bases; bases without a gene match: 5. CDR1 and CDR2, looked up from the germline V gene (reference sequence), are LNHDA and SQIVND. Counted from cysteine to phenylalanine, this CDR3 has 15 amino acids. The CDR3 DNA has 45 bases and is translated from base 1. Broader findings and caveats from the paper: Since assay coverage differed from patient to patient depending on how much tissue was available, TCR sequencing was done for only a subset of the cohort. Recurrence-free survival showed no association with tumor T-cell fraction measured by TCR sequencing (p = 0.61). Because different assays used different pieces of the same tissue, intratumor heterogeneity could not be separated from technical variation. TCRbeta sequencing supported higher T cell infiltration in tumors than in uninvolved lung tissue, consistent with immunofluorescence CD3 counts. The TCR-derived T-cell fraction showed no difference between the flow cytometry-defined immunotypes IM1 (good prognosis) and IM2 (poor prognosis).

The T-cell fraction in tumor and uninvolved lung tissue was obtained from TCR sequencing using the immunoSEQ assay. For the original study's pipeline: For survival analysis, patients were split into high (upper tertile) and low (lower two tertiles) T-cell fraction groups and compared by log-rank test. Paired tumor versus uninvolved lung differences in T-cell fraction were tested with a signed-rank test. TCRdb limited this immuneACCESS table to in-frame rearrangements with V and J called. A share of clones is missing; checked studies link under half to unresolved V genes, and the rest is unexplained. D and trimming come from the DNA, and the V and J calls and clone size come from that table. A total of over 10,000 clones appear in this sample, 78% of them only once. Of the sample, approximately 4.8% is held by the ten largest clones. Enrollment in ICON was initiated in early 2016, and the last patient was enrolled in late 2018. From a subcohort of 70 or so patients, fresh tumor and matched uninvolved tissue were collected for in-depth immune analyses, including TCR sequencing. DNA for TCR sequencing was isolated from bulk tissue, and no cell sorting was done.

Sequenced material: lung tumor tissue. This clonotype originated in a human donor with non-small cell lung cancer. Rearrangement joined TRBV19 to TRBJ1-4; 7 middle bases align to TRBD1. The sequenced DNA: TGTGCCAGTAGTACACAGGGGTGGGCTAATGAAAAACTGTTTTTT. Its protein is CASSTQGWANEKLFF.